The 20 T cell receptor beta chains given below trace back to one sample, sequenced in a study of blood T cell repertoires in COVID-19. Sequenced by immunoSEQ multiplex PCR; TCRdb stores in-frame clones only, minus some. The sample has 13,000 to 15,000 clones, over 80% seen once. The sample comprised peripheral blood. The receptors originated from a human donor in a cohort sampled during active COVID-19.

V is TRBV28 and J is TRBJ2-7; D gene unclear. V was pared by 4 bases and J by 0 bases, with 13 bases between. This CDR3 contains 15 residues. CDR1 MDHEN and CDR2 SYDVKM come from the germline V gene. The CDR3 loop reads CASSSSLLNSYEQYF. The CDR3, as DNA: TGTGCCAGCAGTTCCTCACTACTCAACTCCTACGAGCAGTACTTC.

This clone showed up just once. This sequence joins TRBV7-2 and TRBJ2-3, with D perhaps TRBD2 (6 bases). The CDR3 is made up of 14 amino acids. From germline, CDR1 is SGHTA and CDR2 FQGNSA. V was cut by 5 bases and J by 11 bases, with 20 bases left in between. The DNA for the CDR3 is TGTGCCAGCAGCCCAGGACTATTCCCGACAAAGCAGTATTTT. Translated: CASSPGLFPTKQYF.

CDR3 residues: CASSDSVGSSTDTQYF. CDR3 DNA sequence: TGTGCCAGCAGTGACTCTGTCGGGAGTAGCACAGATACGCAGTATTTT. The rearrangement uses TRBV6-4 and TRBJ2-3, with D possibly matching TRBD2 (6 bases). The CDR3 has 16 residues. CDR1 is MRHNA and CDR2 is SNTAGT in the germline V gene. V lost 0 bases and J lost 0, with 10 bases in between.

This clone was picked up a small number of times. Here the CDR3 reads CASSLGRARNTEAFF. CDR3 DNA sequence: TGTGCCAGCAGCTTAGGGAGGGCGAGGAACACTGAAGCTTTCTTT. The V gene is TRBV7-2, the J gene TRBJ1-1; D not resolved. The CDR3 runs to 15 residues. Trimming took 1 base from V and 1 from J, leaving 10 bases between them. Germline assignment: CDR1 SGHTA and CDR2 FQGNSA. Drawing the rest from reference TRBV7-2 and TRBJ1-1, the complete variable domain is GAGVSQSPSNKVTEKGKDVELRCDPISGHTALYWYRQSLGQGLEFLIYFQGNSAPDKSGLPSDRFSAERTGGSVSTLTIQRTQQEDSAVYLCASSLGRARNTEAFFGQGTRLTVV.

J is TRBJ2-7 and V is TRBV6-5, with 7 nucleotides matching TRBD2. CDR3 length: 15 residues. Trimming at V came to 6 bases and at J to 5 bases, leaving 13 bases not matched to a gene. Germline loops: CDR1 MNHEY, CDR2 SVGAGI. CDR3 protein: CASSPGLVGENEQYF. CDR3 DNA sequence: TGTGCCAGCAGCCCCGGACTAGTCGGAGAGAACGAGCAGTACTTC.

V usage is TRBV7-2 and J usage is TRBJ1-5; D gene ambiguous. Germline V lookup: CDR1 SGHTA, CDR2 FQGNSA. The CDR3 extends over 13 amino acids. Trimming took 5 bases from V and 7 from J, leaving 12 bases between them. CDR3 amino acids: CASSPETVQPQHF. The CDR3 nucleotides read TGTGCCAGCAGCCCCGAAACAGTACAGCCCCAGCATTTT.

V and J are TRBV3-1 (or the pseudogene TRBV3-2) and TRBJ2-7, with D possibly TRBD1 on 6 matching bases. The CDR3 spans 12 residues. Looked up from germline, CDR1 is LGHDT and CDR2 is YNNKEL (reference sequence). Trimming cost V 5 bases and J 3 bases, with 8 bases left between them. CDR3 sequence: CASSTGNYEQYF. The CDR3 nucleotides are TGTGCCAGCAGCACAGGGAACTACGAGCAGTACTTC.

The gene calls are TRBV2 and TRBJ2-1, with D possibly being TRBD1 (6 bases). This CDR3 contains 15 residues. CDR1 SNHLY and CDR2 FYNNEI come from the germline V gene. V shed 1 base and J shed 9 bases, with 16 bases lying between them. The CDR3 DNA reads TGTGCCAGCAGTGAAGGGATCAGGGGCATCGGTGAGCAGTTCTTC. Translated: CASSEGIRGIGEQFF.

V is TRBV19 and J is TRBJ2-1, with 9 nucleotides matching TRBD1. The CDR3 is 12 amino acids. Germline lookup yields CDR1 LNHDA and CDR2 SQIVND (reference sequence). CDR3 bases: TGTGACGGGACAGGGACCTACAATGAGCAGTTCTTC. This sequence encodes CDGTGTYNEQFF. Together with reference TRBV19 and TRBJ2-1, the CDR3 gives the full variable domain: DGGITQSPKYLFRKEGQNVTLSCEQNLNHDAMYWYRQDPGQGLRLIYYSQIVNDFQKGDIAEGYSVSREKKESFPLTVTSAQKNPTAFYLCDGTGTYNEQFFGPGTRLTVL.

This rearrangement joins TRBV21-1 to TRBJ2-4; the D call in the table, TRBD2, was not verified against the DNA. TRBV21-1 counts as a pseudogene. There are 14 residues in the CDR3. CDR3 residues: CASSLGLAKNIQYF. CDR3 nucleotide sequence: TGTGCCAGCAGCTTGGGACTAGCCAAAAACATTCAGTACTTC.

The chain recombines TRBV28 with TRBJ2-7; D is perhaps TRBD1 (5 bases). CDR3 length: 13 amino acids. V shed 6 bases and J shed 3 bases, with 12 bases lying between them. The germline V gene encodes CDR1 MDHEN and CDR2 SYDVKM. The DNA for the CDR3 is TGTGCCAGCAGGGGCAGGGTCAGCTACGAGCAGTACTTC. This translates into CASRGRVSYEQYF.

The chain employs TRBV6-1 and TRBJ2-1, with TRBD2 identical over 10 bases. This CDR3 comprises 16 residues. V was pared by 0 bases and J by 9 bases, with 8 bases of the junction left unmatched. Germline lookup yields CDR1 MNHNS and CDR2 SASEGT. DNA for the CDR3: TGTGCCAGCAGTGAAGCGCAGGGACTAGCGTGGAGTGAGCAGTTCTTC. It yields the protein CASSEAQGLAWSEQFF.

This clone was seen only once. CDR3 in amino acids: CASSLYPSGDNEQFF. The CDR3 DNA is TGTGCCAGCAGCTTATATCCTAGCGGGGACAATGAGCAGTTCTTC. This sequence joins TRBV7-2 and TRBJ2-1; 9 bases map to TRBD2. V was pared by 2 bases and J by 5 bases, with 4 bases of the junction left unmatched. The CDR3 sequence is 15 residues long. Per germline, CDR1 SGHTA and CDR2 FQGNSA.

V and J are TRBV7-5 and TRBJ2-5; TRBD1, as called in the table, went unchecked against the DNA. TRBV7-5 is assigned pseudogene status. The CDR3 contains 16 residues. The DNA of the CDR3 is TGTGTCAGAAGCTCACCGGGACAGAAAGACCAAGAGACCCAGTACTTC. This codes for CVRSSPGQKDQETQYF.

V gene TRBV27 combines with J gene TRBJ2-5; D is uncertain. The V gene lost 5 bases and the J gene lost 3 bases, with 10 bases spanning the gap. From germline, CDR1 is MNHEY and CDR2 SMNVEV (reference sequence). This CDR3 spans 13 amino acids. CDR3 sequence reads: CASSPELEETQYF. The CDR3 DNA reads as TGTGCCAGCAGTCCTGAACTCGAAGAGACCCAGTACTTC.

The chain combines TRBV2 with TRBJ2-7; D may be TRBD1 (6 bases). Per the germline V gene, CDR1 is SNHLY and CDR2 is FYNNEI. V dropped 0 bases and J dropped 3 bases, with 15 bases sitting between them. The CDR3 is 16 residues long. As DNA, the CDR3 is TGTGCCAGCAGTGAAGCGGGAACAGGGACCGACTACGAGCAGTACTTC. Translating gives CASSEAGTGTDYEQYF.

This clone was seen a few times. The chain carries TRBV19 and TRBJ2-7; tentatively, D is TRBD1 (6 bases). Germline V gene data show CDR1 as LNHDA and CDR2 as SQIVND (reference sequence). Between the trimmed V and J ends, which lost 10 bases and 6 bases, there was a span of 16 bases. This CDR3 has 12 residues. CDR3 residues: CATLTGGSEQYF. CDR3 bases: TGTGCCACCCTGACAGGCGGCAGCGAGCAGTACTTC.

The chain couples TRBV7-2 to TRBJ2-1, with 9 positions matching TRBD2. J was trimmed by 4 bases and V by 6 bases; bases with no gene match: 16. Germline-derived CDR1 and CDR2 are SGHTA and FQGNSA. CDR3 length: 18 residues. CDR3 nucleotides: TGTGCCAGCAGGGGGGGATCAGCGGGAGGCCCCTTTTACAATGAGCAGTTCTTC. Translation gives CASRGGSAGGPFYNEQFF.

Details on this clone: An end of the junction differs from the germline gene, which may be a read error. The chain has TRBV6-1 and TRBJ1-4; possibly TRBD1 for D (5 bases). The length of the CDR3 is 15 residues. Germline V lookup: CDR1 MNHNS, CDR2 SASEGT. The CDR3 is CASREGAGGNEKLFF. For the CDR3, the DNA is TGTGCCAGCAGGGAAGGGGCCGGGGGGAATGAAAAACTGTTTTTT.

This sequence joins TRBV6-6 and TRBJ2-2; 12 bases agree with TRBD2. Germline loops: CDR1 MNHNY, CDR2 SVGAGI (reference sequence). The CDR3 contains 18 residues. The V gene end was trimmed by 5 bases and the J gene end by 0 bases; junction bases not matched to a gene: 7. CDR3 in DNA: TGTGCCAGCAGTCCGCCTAGCGGGAGGGCCCCGAACACCGGGGAGCTGTTTTTT. Its translation: CASSPPSGRAPNTGELFF.